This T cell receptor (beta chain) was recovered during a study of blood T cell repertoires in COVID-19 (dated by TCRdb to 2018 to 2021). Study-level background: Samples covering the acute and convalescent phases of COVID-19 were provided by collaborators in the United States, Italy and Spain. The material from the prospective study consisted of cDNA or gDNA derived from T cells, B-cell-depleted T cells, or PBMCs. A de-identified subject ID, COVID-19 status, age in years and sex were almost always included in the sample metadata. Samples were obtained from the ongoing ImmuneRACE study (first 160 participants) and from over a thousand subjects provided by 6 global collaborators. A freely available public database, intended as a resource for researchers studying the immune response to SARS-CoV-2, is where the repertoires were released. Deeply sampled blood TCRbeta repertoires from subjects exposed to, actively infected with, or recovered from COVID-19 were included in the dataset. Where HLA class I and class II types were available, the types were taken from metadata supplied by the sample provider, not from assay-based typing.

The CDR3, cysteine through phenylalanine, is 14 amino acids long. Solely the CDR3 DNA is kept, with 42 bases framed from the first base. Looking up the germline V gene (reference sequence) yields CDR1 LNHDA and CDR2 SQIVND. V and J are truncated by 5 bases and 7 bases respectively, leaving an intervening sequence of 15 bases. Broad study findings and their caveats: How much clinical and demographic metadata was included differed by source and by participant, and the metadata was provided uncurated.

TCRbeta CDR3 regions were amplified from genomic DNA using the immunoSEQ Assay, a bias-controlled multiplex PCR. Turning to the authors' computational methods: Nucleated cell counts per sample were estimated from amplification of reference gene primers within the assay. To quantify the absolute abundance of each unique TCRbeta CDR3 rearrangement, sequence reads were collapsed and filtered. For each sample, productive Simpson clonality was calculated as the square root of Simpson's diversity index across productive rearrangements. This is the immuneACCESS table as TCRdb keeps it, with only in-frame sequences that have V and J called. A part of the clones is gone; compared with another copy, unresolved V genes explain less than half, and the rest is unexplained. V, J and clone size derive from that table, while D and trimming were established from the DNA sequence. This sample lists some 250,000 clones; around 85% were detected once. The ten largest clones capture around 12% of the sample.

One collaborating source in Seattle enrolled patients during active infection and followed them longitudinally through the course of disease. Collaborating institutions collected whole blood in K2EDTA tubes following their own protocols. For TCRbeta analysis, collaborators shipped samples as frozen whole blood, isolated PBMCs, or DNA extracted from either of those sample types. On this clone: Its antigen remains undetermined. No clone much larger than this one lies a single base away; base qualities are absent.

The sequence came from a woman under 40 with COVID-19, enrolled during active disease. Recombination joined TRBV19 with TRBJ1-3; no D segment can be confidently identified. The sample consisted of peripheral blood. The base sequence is TGTGCCAGTAGTCTGGGAGATACCCGCAACACCATATATTTT. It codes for CASSLGDTRNTIYF.